This is a list of T cell receptor beta chains from one sample in a study of T cell clones after liver transplantation. Only in-frame clones appear in the TCRdb table, and some are missing; sequencing was by immunoSEQ multiplex PCR. The table includes around 51,000 clones, less than 90% detected once. This material consisted of CD8+ T cells from blood, taken 12 months after liver transplant. These receptors were obtained from a human patient who received a liver transplant. Some of the T cells might come from the graft donor. Both conserved end residues are part of each CDR3. A D gene is named only where the DNA matches it firmly. Clone size is not always given. Where it is, it says once, few, many or a class for expanded clones.

V	size	D	J	CDR3	DNA
TRBV5-1	-	TRBD1	TRBJ2-7	CASSLAGQGYEQYF	TGCGCCAGCAGCTTGGCGGGACAGGGTTACGAGCAGTACTTC
TRBV19	once	-	TRBJ2-3	CASSIGTESYPTDTQYF	TGTGCCAGTAGTATAGGAACGGAGTCGTATCCCACAGATACGCAGTATTTT
TRBV6-1	-	-	TRBJ2-7	CASSPGTSFSYEQYF	TGTGCCAGCAGTCCGGGAACGTCCTTCTCCTACGAGCAGTACTTC
TRBV13	-	TRBD2	TRBJ2-1	CASSLGLAGLSYNEQFF	TGTGCCAGCAGCCTCGGACTAGCGGGCCTCTCCTACAATGAGCAGTTCTTC
TRBV11-2	-	-	TRBJ1-2	CASSLVGPGEGGYTF	TGTGCCAGCAGCTTAGTCGGGCCGGGGGAAGGTGGCTACACCTTC
TRBV28	-	TRBD1	TRBJ1-2	CASRPRDRVGLGYGYTF	TGTGCCAGCAGGCCCCGGGACAGGGTAGGACTGGGCTATGGCTACACCTTC
TRBV19	-	-	TRBJ2-1	CASNPGEVNEQFF	TGTGCCAGTAATCCGGGAGAGGTCAATGAGCAGTTCTTC
TRBV7-6	-	-	TRBJ2-2	CATRAEPNTGELFF	TGTGCCACCAGGGCGGAACCGAACACCGGGGAGCTGTTTTTT
TRBV9	-	-	TRBJ2-7	CASSVGVQTSYEQYF	TGTGCCAGCAGCGTTGGGGTGCAGACCTCCTACGAGCAGTACTTC
TRBV10-1	-	-	TRBJ2-3	CASITDTQYF	TGCGCCAGCATCACAGATACGCAGTATTTT
TRBV5-8	-	-	TRBJ2-5	CASSSDWETQYF	TGTGCCAGCAGCTCTGACTGGGAGACCCAGTACTTC
TRBV19	-	TRBD2	TRBJ2-3	CATLAGVEDTQYF	TGTGCCACCTTAGCGGGAGTTGAAGATACGCAGTATTTT
TRBV27	-	-	TRBJ1-5	CASSLRGSNQPQHF	TGTGCCAGCAGTTTACGCGGGAGCAATCAGCCCCAGCATTTT
TRBV29-1	-	-	TRBJ2-2	CSVSRGNTGELFF	TGCAGCGTTTCTAGGGGGAACACCGGGGAGCTGTTTTTT
TRBV10-3	-	-	TRBJ2-5	CAITLRGEGARGTQYF	TGTGCCATCACCCTGAGGGGGGAGGGGGCGCGGGGGACCCAGTACTTC
TRBV27	-	-	TRBJ2-7	CASSLFGQPTYEQYF	TGTGCCAGCAGTTTATTTGGACAACCAACCTACGAGCAGTACTTC
TRBV2	-	-	TRBJ2-1	CATQRGSSYNEQFF	TGTGCCACCCAGAGGGGAAGCTCCTACAATGAGCAGTTCTTC
TRBV5-6	-	TRBD1	TRBJ1-2	CASSPVGQGDGYTF	TGTGCCAGCAGCCCCGTAGGACAGGGAGATGGCTACACCTTC
TRBV7-8	-	TRBD2	TRBJ2-1	CASSLAGTSGRSEEQFF	TGTGCCAGCAGCTTAGCGGGGACTAGCGGGAGGTCGGAAGAGCAGTTCTTC
TRBV7-8	-	-	TRBJ2-1	CAIAGQNYNEQFF	TGTGCCATCGCGGGACAGAATTACAATGAGCAGTTCTTC
TRBV6-4	-	-	TRBJ1-1	CASSDSGGDEAFF	TGTGCCAGCAGTGACTCAGGGGGAGATGAAGCTTTCTTT
TRBV9	-	-	TRBJ2-2	CASSVGSWSGGELFF	TGTGCCAGCAGCGTAGGATCCTGGAGCGGCGGGGAGCTGTTTTTT